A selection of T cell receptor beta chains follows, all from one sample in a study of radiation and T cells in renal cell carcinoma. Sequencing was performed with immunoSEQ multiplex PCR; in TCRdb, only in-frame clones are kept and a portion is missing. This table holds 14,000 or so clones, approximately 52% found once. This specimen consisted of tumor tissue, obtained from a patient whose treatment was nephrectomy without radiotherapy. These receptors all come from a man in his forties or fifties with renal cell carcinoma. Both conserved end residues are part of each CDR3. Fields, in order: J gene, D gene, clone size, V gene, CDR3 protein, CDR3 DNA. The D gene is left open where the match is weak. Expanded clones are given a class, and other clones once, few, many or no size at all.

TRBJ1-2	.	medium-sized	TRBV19	CASSIDRQGGGYTF	TGTGCCAGTAGTATCGATCGGCAGGGCGGTGGCTACACCTTC
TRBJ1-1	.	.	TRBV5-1	CASSLIPNTEAFF	TGCGCCAGCAGCTTGATTCCGAACACTGAAGCTTTCTTT
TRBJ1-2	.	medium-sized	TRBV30	CAWSVLSKGDGYTF	TGTGCCTGGAGTGTACTCTCGAAAGGGGATGGCTACACCTTC
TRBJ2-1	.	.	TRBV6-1	CASGGRRPWENEQFF	TGTGCCAGCGGAGGACGCCGACCCTGGGAGAATGAGCAGTTCTTC
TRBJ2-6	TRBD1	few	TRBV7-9	CASSLTGGAYGANVLTF	TGTGCCAGCAGCTTAACAGGGGGCGCTTATGGGGCCAACGTCCTGACTTTC
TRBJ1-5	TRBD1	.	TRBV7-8	CASSLEAGQGGQPQHF	TGTGCCAGCAGCTTAGAAGCCGGACAGGGCGGACAGCCCCAGCATTTT
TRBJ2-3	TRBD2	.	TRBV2	CASSARRGADTQYF	TGTGCCAGCAGTGCCCGGCGGGGGGCAGATACGCAGTATTTT
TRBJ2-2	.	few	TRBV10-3	CAISDGNTGELFF	TGTGCCATCAGTGACGGGAACACCGGGGAGCTGTTTTTT
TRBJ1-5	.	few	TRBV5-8	CASSPRGGSGNQPQHF	TGTGCCAGCAGCCCCCGTGGGGGGTCAGGCAATCAGCCCCAGCATTTT
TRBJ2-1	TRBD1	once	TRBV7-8	CASEDRASYNEQFF	TGTGCCAGCGAGGACAGGGCTTCCTACAATGAGCAGTTCTTC
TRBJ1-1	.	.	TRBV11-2	CASSWEIQGRGNTEAFF	TGTGCCAGCAGCTGGGAAATTCAGGGGAGGGGGAACACTGAAGCTTTCTTT
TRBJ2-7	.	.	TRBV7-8	CASSHRLLPYEQYF	TGTGCCAGCAGCCATCGGCTGCTCCCCTACGAGCAGTACTTC
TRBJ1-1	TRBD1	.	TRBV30	CAWSTRGRGGEAFF	TGTGCCTGGAGTACCAGGGGGCGTGGGGGTGAAGCTTTCTTT
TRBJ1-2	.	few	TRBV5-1	CASSSGTFFRGYTF	TGCGCCAGCAGCTCCGGGACTTTTTTTCGCGGCTACACCTTC
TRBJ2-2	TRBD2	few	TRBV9	CASSPQRGGLPGELFF	TGTGCCAGCAGCCCTCAACGGGGGGGCCTCCCCGGGGAGCTGTTTTTT
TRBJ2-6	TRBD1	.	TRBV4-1	CASSQKTGAGANVLTF	TGCGCCAGCAGCCAAAAGACAGGGGCCGGGGCCAACGTCCTGACTTTC
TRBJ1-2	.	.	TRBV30	CAWTGEGYGYTF	TGTGCCTGGACAGGGGAGGGCTACGGCTACACCTTC
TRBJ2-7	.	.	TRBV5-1	CASSLSAGGGYSYEQYF	TGCGCCAGCAGCTTGAGTGCTGGCGGGGGCTACTCCTACGAGCAGTACTTC
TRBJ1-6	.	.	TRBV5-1	CASSLEGSGAVQPPSPLHF	TGCGCCAGCAGCTTGGAAGGTTCCGGGGCAGTACAACCCCCCTCACCCCTCCACTTT
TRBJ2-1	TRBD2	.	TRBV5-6	CASSFPGLGQYEQFF	TGTGCCAGCAGCTTCCCGGGACTAGGACAATATGAGCAGTTCTTC
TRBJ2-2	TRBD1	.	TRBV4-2	CASSLRQGTGELFF	TGTGCCAGCAGCCTAAGACAGGGAACCGGGGAGCTGTTTTTT
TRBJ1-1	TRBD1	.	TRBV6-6	CASTLTDRATTEAFF	TGTGCCAGCACGCTAACGGACAGGGCTACCACTGAAGCTTTCTTT
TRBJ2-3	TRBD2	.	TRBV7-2	CASSLTGGVGTDTQYF	TGTGCCAGCAGCTTAACCGGGGGGGTCGGCACAGATACGCAGTATTTT
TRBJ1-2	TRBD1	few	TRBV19	CASSIDLLTGANYGYTF	TGTGCCAGTAGTATAGATCTCCTCACAGGGGCTAACTATGGCTACACCTTC
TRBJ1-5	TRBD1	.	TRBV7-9	CASSLLTGGYSNQPQHF	TGTGCCAGCAGCTTACTCACAGGGGGATATAGCAATCAGCCCCAGCATTTT
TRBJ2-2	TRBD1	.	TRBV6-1	CASSTPGQGTGELFF	TGTGCCAGCAGTACCCCGGGACAGGGTACCGGGGAGCTGTTTTTT
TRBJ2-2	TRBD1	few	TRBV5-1	CASSEQGALNTGELFF	TGCGCCAGCAGCGAGCAGGGGGCACTGAACACCGGGGAGCTGTTTTTT
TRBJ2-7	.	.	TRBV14	CASSQLGQGPTSYEQYF	TGTGCCAGCAGCCAGCTAGGCCAGGGGCCTACGTCCTACGAGCAGTACTTC
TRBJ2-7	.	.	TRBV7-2	CASSSYRALDEQYF	TGTGCCAGCAGCTCATACAGGGCTCTGGACGAGCAGTACTTC
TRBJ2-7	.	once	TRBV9	CASSVGPVTYEQYF	TGTGCCAGCAGCGTAGGTCCAGTCACCTACGAGCAGTACTTC
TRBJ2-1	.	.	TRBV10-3	CAIRRTDYNEQFF	TGTGCCATCAGGAGGACGGATTACAATGAGCAGTTCTTC
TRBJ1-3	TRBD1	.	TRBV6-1	CASSRTGEPGNTIYF	TGTGCCAGCAGCCGAACAGGGGAGCCCGGAAACACCATATATTTT
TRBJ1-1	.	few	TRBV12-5	CASGPPLGNTEAFF	TGTGCTAGTGGTCCACCCTTGGGGAACACTGAAGCTTTCTTT
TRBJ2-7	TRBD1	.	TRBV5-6	CASSLGTGDFEQYF	TGTGCCAGCAGCTTGGGGACAGGGGACTTCGAGCAGTACTTC
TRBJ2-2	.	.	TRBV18	CASSPQDDSTGELFF	TGTGCCAGCTCACCACAAGACGATTCCACCGGGGAGCTGTTTTTT
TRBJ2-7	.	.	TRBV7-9	CASSSGVTYEQYF	TGTGCCAGCAGCTCAGGCGTAACCTACGAGCAGTACTTC
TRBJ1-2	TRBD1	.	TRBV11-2	CASSLEIRTGGCNYGYTF	TGTGCCAGCAGCTTAGAAATCCGGACAGGGGGTTGTAACTATGGCTACACCTTC
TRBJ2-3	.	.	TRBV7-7	CASSLAPGLIDTQYF	TGTGCCAGCAGCTTAGCGCCGGGACTGATAGATACGCAGTATTTT